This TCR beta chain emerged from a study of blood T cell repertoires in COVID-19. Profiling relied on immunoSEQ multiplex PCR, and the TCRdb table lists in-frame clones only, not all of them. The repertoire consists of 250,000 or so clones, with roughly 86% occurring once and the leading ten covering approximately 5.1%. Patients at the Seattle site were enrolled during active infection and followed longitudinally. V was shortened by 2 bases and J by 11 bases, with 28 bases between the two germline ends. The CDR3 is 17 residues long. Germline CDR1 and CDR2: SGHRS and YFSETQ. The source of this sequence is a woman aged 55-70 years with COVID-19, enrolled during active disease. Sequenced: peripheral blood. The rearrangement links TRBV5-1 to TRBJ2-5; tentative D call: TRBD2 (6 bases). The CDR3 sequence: CASSFEGTSSVGLTQYF. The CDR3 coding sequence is TGCGCCAGCAGCTTTGAGGGGACTTCAAGTGTAGGGCTGACTCAGTACTTC. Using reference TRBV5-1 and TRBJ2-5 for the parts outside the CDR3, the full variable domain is KAGVTQTPRYLIKTRGQQVTLSCSPISGHRSVSWYQQTPGQGLQFLFEYFSETQRNKGNFPGRFSGRQFSNSRSEMNVSTLELGDSALYLCASSFEGTSSVGLTQYFGPGTRLLVL.